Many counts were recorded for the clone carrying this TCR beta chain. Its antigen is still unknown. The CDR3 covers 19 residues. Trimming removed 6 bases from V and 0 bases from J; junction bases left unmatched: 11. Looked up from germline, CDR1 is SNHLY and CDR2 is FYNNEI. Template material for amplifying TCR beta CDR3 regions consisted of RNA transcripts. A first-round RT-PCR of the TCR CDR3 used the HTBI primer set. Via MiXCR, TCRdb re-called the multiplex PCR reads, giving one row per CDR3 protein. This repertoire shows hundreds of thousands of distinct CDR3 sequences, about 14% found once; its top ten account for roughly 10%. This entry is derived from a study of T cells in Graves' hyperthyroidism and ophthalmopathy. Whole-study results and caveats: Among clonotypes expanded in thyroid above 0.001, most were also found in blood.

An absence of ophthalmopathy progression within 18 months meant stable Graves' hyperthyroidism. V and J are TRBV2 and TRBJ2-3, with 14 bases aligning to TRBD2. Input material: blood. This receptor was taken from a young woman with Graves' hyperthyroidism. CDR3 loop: CASRAVTSGRAGSTDTQYF. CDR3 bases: TGTGCCAGCAGAGCGGTGACTAGCGGGAGGGCCGGGAGCACAGATACGCAGTATTTT.